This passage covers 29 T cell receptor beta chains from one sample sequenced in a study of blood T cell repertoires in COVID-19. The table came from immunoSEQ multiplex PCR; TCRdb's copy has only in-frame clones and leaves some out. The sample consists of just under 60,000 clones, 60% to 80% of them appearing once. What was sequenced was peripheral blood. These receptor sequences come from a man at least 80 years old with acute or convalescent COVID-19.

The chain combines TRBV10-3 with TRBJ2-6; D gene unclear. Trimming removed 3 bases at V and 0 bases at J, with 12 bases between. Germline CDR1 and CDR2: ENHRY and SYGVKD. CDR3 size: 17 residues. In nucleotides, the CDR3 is TGTGCCATCAGTGACTGGCAGGTAGGCTCTGGGGCCAACGTCCTGACTTTC. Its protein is CAISDWQVGSGANVLTF.

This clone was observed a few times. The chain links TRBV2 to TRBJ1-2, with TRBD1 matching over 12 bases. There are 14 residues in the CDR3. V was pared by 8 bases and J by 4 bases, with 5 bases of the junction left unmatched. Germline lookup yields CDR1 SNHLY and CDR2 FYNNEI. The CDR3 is CASAGTGGSYGYTF. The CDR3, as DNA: TGTGCCAGCGCAGGGACAGGGGGCTCCTATGGCTACACCTTC.

CDR3 amino acids: CASSLSGAGLANTEAFF. The CDR3 DNA follows: TGTGCCAGCAGTTTGTCAGGGGCCGGACTGGCGAACACTGAAGCTTTCTTT. The rearrangement joins TRBV28 to TRBJ1-1; TRBD1 might be the D (6 bases). The CDR3 runs to 17 residues. Germline CDR1 reads MDHEN; CDR2 reads SYDVKM. V was shortened by 3 bases and J by 1 base, with 18 bases between the two germline ends.

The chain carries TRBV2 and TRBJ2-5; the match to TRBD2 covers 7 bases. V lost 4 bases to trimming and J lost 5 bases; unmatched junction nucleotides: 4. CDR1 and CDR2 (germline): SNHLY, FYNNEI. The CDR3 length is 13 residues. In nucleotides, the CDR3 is TGTGCCAGCAGTGGGGGGGGTCCCGAGACCCAGTACTTC. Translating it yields CASSGGGPETQYF.

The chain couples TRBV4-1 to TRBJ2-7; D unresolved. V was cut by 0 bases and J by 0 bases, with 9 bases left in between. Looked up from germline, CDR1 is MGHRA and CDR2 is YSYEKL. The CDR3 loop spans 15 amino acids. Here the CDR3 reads CASSQERTSSYEQYF. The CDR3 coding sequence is TGCGCCAGCAGCCAAGAGAGAACTTCCTCCTACGAGCAGTACTTC.

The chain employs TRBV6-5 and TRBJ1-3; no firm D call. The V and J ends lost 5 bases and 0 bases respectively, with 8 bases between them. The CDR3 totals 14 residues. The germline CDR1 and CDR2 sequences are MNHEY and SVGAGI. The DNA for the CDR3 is TGTGCCAGCAGTCGGACTTACTCTGGAAACACCATATATTTT. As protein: CASSRTYSGNTIYF.

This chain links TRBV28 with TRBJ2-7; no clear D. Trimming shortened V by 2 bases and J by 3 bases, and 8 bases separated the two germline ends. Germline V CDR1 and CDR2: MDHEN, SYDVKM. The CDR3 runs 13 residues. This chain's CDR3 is CASSLTSGYEQYF. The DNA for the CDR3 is TGTGCCAGCAGTTTAACTTCAGGCTACGAGCAGTACTTC.

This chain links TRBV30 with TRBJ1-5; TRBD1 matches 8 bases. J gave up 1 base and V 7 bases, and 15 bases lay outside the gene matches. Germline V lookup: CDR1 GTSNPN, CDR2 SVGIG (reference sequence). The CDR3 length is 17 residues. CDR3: CALSGRTGTGSNQPQHF. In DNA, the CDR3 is TGTGCCTTGTCGGGCCGGACAGGGACCGGCAGCAATCAGCCCCAGCATTTT. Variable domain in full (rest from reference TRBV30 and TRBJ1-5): SQTIHQWPATLVQPVGSPLSLECTVEGTSNPNLYWYRQAAGRGLQLLFYSVGIGQISSEVPQNLSASRPQDRQFILSSKKLLLSDSGFYLCALSGRTGTGSNQPQHFGDGTRLSIL.

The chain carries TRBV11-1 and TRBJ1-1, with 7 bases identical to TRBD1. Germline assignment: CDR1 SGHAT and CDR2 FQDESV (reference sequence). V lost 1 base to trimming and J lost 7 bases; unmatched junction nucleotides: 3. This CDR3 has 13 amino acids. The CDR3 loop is CASSLDRGHEAFF. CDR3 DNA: TGTGCCAGCAGCTTAGACAGGGGACATGAAGCTTTCTTT. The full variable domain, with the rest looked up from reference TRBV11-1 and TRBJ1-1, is EAEVAQSPRYKITEKSQAVAFWCDPISGHATLYWYRQILGQGPELLVQFQDESVVDDSQLPKDRFSAERLKGVDSTLKIQPAELGDSAMYLCASSLDRGHEAFFGQGTRLTVV.

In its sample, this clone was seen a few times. Here the CDR3 DNA reads TGTGCCAGTACCCAGTTGGGGGGGTCTAAGCTCGGACTGTTTTTT. Its protein is CASTQLGGSKLGLFF. The chain links TRBV19 to TRBJ1-4; TRBD1 is a possible D gene (5 bases). From germline, CDR1 is LNHDA and CDR2 SQIVND (reference sequence). Trimming removed 7 bases from V and 13 bases from J, with 25 bases in between. The CDR3 consists of 15 residues.

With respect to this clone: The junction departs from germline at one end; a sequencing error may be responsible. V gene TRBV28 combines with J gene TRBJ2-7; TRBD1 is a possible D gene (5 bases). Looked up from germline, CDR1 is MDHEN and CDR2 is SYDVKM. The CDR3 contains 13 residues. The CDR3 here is CASSLTKAGSLHF. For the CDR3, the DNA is TGTGCCAGCAGTTTAACCAAAGCAGGGTCCTTGCACTTC.

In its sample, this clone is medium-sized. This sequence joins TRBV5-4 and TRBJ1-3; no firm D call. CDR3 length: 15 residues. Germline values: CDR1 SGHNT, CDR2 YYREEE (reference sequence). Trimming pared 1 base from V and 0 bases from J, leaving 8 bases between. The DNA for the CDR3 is TGTGCCAGCAGCTTGCGGCGGAGCTCTGGAAACACCATATATTTT. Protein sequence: CASSLRRSSGNTIYF.

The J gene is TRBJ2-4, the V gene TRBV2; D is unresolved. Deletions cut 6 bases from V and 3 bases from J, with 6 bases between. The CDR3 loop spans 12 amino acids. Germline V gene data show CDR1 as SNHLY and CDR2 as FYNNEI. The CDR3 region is CASSPGKNIQYF. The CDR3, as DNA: TGTGCCAGCAGCCCGGGCAAAAACATTCAGTACTTC.

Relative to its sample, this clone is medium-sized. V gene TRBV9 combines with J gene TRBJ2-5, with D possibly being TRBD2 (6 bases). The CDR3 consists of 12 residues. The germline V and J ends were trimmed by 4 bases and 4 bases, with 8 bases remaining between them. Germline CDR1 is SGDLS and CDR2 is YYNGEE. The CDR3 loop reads CASSRGGETQYF. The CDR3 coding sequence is TGTGCCAGCAGCCGGGGAGGAGAGACCCAGTACTTC. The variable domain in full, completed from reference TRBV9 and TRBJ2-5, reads DSGVTQTPKHLITATGQRVTLRCSPRSGDLSVYWYQQSLDQGLQFLIQYYNGEERAKGNILERFSAQQFPDLHSELNLSSLELGDSALYFCASSRGGETQYFGPGTRLLVL.

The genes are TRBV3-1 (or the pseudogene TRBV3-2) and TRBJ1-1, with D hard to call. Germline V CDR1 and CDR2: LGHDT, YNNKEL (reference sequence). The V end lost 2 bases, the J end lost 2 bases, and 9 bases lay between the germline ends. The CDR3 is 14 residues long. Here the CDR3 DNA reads TGTGCCAGCAGCCAAAGCAGTAGCAACACTGAAGCTTTCTTT. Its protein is CASSQSSSNTEAFF.

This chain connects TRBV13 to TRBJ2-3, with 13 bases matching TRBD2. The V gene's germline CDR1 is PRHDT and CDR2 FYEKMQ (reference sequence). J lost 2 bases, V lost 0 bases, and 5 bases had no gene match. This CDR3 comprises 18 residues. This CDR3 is CASSLGLGTSGDTDTQYF. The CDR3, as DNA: TGTGCCAGCAGCTTAGGCCTTGGGACTAGCGGGGACACAGATACGCAGTATTTT.

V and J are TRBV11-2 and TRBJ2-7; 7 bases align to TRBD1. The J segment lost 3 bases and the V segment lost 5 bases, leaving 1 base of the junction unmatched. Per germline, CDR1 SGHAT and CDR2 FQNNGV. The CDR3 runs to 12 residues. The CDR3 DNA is TGTGCCAGCAGCCGACAGGGCTACGAGCAGTACTTC. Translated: CASSRQGYEQYF.

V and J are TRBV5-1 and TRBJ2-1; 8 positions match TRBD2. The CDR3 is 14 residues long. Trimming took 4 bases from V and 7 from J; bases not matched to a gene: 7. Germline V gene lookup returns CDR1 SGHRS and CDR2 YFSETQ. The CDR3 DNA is TGCGCCAGCAGCACCGGGACTAGAAGGAATGAGCAGTTCTTC. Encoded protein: CASSTGTRRNEQFF.

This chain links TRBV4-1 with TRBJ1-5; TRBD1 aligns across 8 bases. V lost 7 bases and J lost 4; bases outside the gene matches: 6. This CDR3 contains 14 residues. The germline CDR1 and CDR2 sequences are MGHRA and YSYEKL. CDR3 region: CASNRTGRNQPQHF. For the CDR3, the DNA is TGCGCCAGCAACCGGACAGGGCGTAATCAGCCCCAGCATTTT.

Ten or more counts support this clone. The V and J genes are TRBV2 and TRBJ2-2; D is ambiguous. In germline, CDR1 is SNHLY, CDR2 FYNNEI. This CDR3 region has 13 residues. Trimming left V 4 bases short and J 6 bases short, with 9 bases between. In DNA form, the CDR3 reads TGTGCCAGCAGTGTGCAACTTCCCGGGGAGCTGTTTTTT. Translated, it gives CASSVQLPGELFF.

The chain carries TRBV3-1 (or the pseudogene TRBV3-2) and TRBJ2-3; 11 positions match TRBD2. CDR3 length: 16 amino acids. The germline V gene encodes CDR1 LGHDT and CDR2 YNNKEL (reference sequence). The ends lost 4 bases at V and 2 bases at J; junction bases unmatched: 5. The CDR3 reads CASSLSSGGTTDTQYF. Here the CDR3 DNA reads TGTGCCAGCAGCCTGTCTAGCGGGGGGACCACAGATACGCAGTATTTT.

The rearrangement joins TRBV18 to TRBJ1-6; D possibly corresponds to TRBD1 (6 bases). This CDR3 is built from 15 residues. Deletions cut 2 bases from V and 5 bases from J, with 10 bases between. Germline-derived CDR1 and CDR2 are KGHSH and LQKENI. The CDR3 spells CASSPSQGNNSPLHF. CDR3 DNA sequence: TGTGCCAGCTCACCATCACAGGGCAATAATTCACCCCTCCACTTT. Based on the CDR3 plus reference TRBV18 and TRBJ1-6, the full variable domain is NAGVMQNPRHLVRRRGQEARLRCSPMKGHSHVYWYRQLPEEGLKFMVYLQKENIIDESGMPKERFSAEFPKEGPSILRIQQVVRGDSAAYFCASSPSQGNNSPLHFGNGTRLTVT.

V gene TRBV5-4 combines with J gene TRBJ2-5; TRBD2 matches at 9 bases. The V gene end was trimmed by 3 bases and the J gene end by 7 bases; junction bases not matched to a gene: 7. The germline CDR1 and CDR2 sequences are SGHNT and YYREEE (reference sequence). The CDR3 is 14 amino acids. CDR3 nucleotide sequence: TGTGCCAGCAGCTGGGGACTAGCCGAGGGGACCCAGTACTTC. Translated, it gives CASSWGLAEGTQYF. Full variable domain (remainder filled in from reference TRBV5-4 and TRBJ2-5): ETGVTQSPTHLIKTRGQQVTLRCSSQSGHNTVSWYQQALGQGPQFIFQYYREEENGRGNFPPRFSGLQFPNYSSELNVNALELDDSALYLCASSWGLAEGTQYFGPGTRLLVL.

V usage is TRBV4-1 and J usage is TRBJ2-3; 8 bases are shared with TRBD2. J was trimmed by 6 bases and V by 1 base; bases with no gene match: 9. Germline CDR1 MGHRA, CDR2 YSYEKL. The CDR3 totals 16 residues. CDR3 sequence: CASSQGSSGAWDTQYF. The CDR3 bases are TGCGCCAGCAGCCAAGGCAGTAGCGGGGCTTGGGATACGCAGTATTTT.

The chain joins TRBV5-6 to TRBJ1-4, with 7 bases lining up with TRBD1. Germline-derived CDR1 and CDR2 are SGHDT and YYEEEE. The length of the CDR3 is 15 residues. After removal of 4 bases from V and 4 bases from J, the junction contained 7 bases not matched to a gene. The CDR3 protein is CASSPRQGYNEKLFF. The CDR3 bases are TGTGCCAGCAGCCCACGACAGGGATATAATGAAAAACTGTTTTTT. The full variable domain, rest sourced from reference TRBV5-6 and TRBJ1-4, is DAGVTQSPTHLIKTRGQQVTLRCSPKSGHDTVSWYQQALGQGPQFIFQYYEEEERQRGNFPDRFSGHQFPNYSSELNVNALLLGDSALYLCASSPRQGYNEKLFFGSGTQLSVL.

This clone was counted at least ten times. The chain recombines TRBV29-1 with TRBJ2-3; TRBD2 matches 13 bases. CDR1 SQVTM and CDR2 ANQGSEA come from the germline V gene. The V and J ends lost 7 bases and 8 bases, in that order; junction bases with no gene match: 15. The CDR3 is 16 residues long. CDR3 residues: CSAPIETSGGRRTQYF. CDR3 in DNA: TGCAGCGCCCCGATTGAGACTAGCGGGGGGCGGCGTACGCAGTATTTT.

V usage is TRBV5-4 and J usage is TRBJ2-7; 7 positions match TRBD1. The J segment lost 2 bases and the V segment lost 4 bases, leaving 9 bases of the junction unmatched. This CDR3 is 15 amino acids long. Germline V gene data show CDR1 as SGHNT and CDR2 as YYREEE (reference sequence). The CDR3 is CASSKGTAVAYEQYF. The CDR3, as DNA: TGTGCCAGCAGCAAGGGGACAGCGGTCGCCTACGAGCAGTACTTC. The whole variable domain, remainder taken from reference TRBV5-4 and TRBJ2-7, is ETGVTQSPTHLIKTRGQQVTLRCSSQSGHNTVSWYQQALGQGPQFIFQYYREEENGRGNFPPRFSGLQFPNYSSELNVNALELDDSALYLCASSKGTAVAYEQYFGPGTRLTVT.

This CDR3 reads CASTLDTYGYTF. The CDR3 DNA follows: TGTGCCAGCACCTTGGACACGTATGGCTACACCTTC. V gene TRBV7-9 combines with J gene TRBJ1-2; D possibly corresponds to TRBD1 (5 bases). Per germline, CDR1 SEHNR and CDR2 FQNEAQ (reference sequence). V was trimmed by 7 bases and J by 5 bases, leaving 11 bases between them. The CDR3 has 12 amino acids.

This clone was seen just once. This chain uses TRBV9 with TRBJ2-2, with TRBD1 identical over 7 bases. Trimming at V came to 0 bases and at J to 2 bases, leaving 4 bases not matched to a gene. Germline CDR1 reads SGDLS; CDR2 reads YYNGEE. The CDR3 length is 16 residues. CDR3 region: CASSVVGTANTGELFF. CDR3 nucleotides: TGTGCCAGCAGCGTAGTTGGGACAGCCAACACCGGGGAGCTGTTTTTT.